Reported below is one T cell receptor (beta chain). Its antigen is currently unknown. The source of the sample is a study of blood T cells in healthy people across ages. Overall study: About one barcoded TCR beta cDNA was captured per two T cells. General study findings and limits: Greater diversity and more naive CD4+ cells were seen in long-lived donors than in aged donors. The unknown donor CMV status may have confounded expanded clonotype changes.

Then a second PCR, running about 7 to 11 cycles, was carried out with a sample-barcoded 5' primer and a J-beta primer mix. Every single cDNA molecule received a tag from a template-switch adaptor with 12 random nucleotides. TCRdb reprocessed the 5' RACE reads with MiXCR, giving one entry per CDR3 protein. This table has over 300,000 distinct CDR3 sequences, more than 45% appearing once. Trimming took 9 bases from V and 8 from J; bases not matched to a gene: 13. CDR1 SEHNR and CDR2 FQNEAQ come from the germline V gene (reference sequence). This CDR3 spans 14 amino acids. This clonotype originated in a man aged 60 to 69 in good health. The sequencing sample was made of blood. The rearrangement uses TRBV7-9 and TRBJ1-2; TRBD1 matches at 9 bases. CDR3 amino acids: CASTNPGGQGGYTF. As DNA, the CDR3 is TGTGCCAGTACCAATCCTGGGGGACAGGGAGGCTACACCTTC.